A single sample is the source of the 10 T cell receptor beta chains below, sequenced in a study of cytomegalovirus exposure and HLA in healthy donors. The data were produced by immunoSEQ multiplex PCR, yet TCRdb's version contains in-frame clones alone and is incomplete. This table holds about 220,000 clones, around 88% found once. Sequenced material: PBMCs. The origin of the receptors is a woman aged 18-29 years in good health and CMV-seronegative.

This chain joins TRBV4-2 and TRBJ1-4, with 10 positions matching TRBD1. The V segment lost 3 bases and the J segment 8 bases; nucleotides outside the gene matches: 6. The CDR3 is made up of 15 amino acids. Germline-derived CDR1 and CDR2 are LGHNA and YNFKEQ. The CDR3 region is CASSQTDRGKEKLFF. CDR3 nucleotides: TGTGCCAGCAGCCAGACGGACAGGGGGAAGGAAAAACTGTTTTTT.

The chain employs TRBV11-2 and TRBJ2-5; TRBD2 agrees at 8 bases. The CDR3 runs 14 residues. Unmatched junction bases numbered 8, after V lost 8 bases and J lost 3 bases. Germline CDR1 SGHAT, CDR2 FQNNGV. The CDR3 coding sequence is TGTGCCAGCCGCATTTCAGCGGGGGAAGAGACCCAGTACTTC. Amino acids: CASRISAGEETQYF.

The count of this clone is one. This chain joins TRBV7-9 and TRBJ2-3, with TRBD2 matching over 13 bases. The CDR3 sequence is 16 residues long. CDR1 and CDR2 from the germline V gene are SEHNR and FQNEAQ (reference sequence). V shed 5 bases, J shed 8 bases, and the junction held 10 bases outside the gene matches. The CDR3: CASSPRTSGRGGTQYF. In DNA form, the CDR3 reads TGTGCCAGCAGCCCCCGGACTAGCGGGAGAGGTGGTACGCAGTATTTT.

This chain uses TRBV7-9 with TRBJ2-3, with 9 positions matching TRBD1. The CDR3 spans 15 residues. Germline V gene sequence: CDR1 SEHNR, CDR2 FQNEAQ (reference sequence). The J segment lost 1 base and the V segment lost 4 bases, leaving 3 bases of the junction unmatched. This CDR3 reads CASSSRDRGTDTQYF. CDR3 in DNA: TGTGCCAGCAGCTCCCGGGACAGGGGCACAGATACGCAGTATTTT.

J is TRBJ2-3 and V is TRBV5-1; 10 nucleotides align to TRBD2. V dropped 5 bases and J dropped 5; count of bases not matched to a gene: 8. Germline V CDR1 and CDR2: SGHRS, YFSETQ. The CDR3 extends over 15 amino acids. The CDR3 loop reads CASRQAGGPIDTQYF. The DNA of the CDR3 is TGCGCCAGCAGGCAAGCGGGAGGGCCCATAGATACGCAGTATTTT. Filled out from reference TRBV5-1 and TRBJ2-3, the complete variable domain reads KAGVTQTPRYLIKTRGQQVTLSCSPISGHRSVSWYQQTPGQGLQFLFEYFSETQRNKGNFPGRFSGRQFSNSRSEMNVSTLELGDSALYLCASRQAGGPIDTQYFGPGTRLTVL.

This clone was recorded a few times. The chain links TRBV23-1 to TRBJ1-2; TRBD1 aligns across 7 bases. TRBV23-1 is recorded as an ORF, its role being uncertain. The CDR3 length is 17 residues. Trimming removed 2 bases from V and 6 bases from J; junction bases left unmatched: 15. The CDR3 coding sequence is TGCGCCAGCAGTCAACCGGAAAAGCGACAGGGTATCGATGGCTACACCTTC. Its protein is CASSQPEKRQGIDGYTF.

The chain couples TRBV11-2 to TRBJ1-2, with a possible D match to TRBD1 (5 bases). The germline V gene has CDR1 SGHAT and CDR2 FQNNGV. The CDR3 has 15 residues. Trimming cost V 7 bases and J 2 bases, with 17 bases left between them. The chain's CDR3 is CASTKRDLTNYGYTF. DNA of the CDR3: TGTGCCAGCACCAAAAGGGACTTAACCAACTATGGCTACACCTTC.

The count of this clone is one. This CDR3 is missing its conserved last phenylalanine or tryptophan, likely due to a read error. No DNA is shown, since the ends of the CDR3 on it are uncertain; the CDR3 is the one TCRdb lists. The CDR3: CASSFAGGSESRL. The J gene is TRBJ1-1, the V gene TRBV28. Germline loops: CDR1 MDHEN, CDR2 SYDVKM. Both ends counted, the CDR3 spans 13 residues.

The rearrangement uses TRBV2 and TRBJ2-4, with TRBD1 identical over 10 bases. V was clipped by 5 bases and J by 6 bases; unmatched bases: 7. The CDR3 has 15 amino acids. CDR1 and CDR2 (germline): SNHLY, FYNNEI. In nucleotides, the CDR3 is TGTGCCAGCAGTCGGGACAGGGGCGGGGGAAACATTCAGTACTTC. Translating gives CASSRDRGGGNIQYF.

This clone showed up just once. The chain couples TRBV5-6 to TRBJ1-1; D is possibly TRBD1 (5 bases). Germline CDR1 is SGHDT and CDR2 is YYEEEE. The CDR3 contains 15 residues. With 4 bases removed from V and 2 bases from J, the gap between germline ends came to 15 bases. CDR3 sequence: CASSVTQQVNTEAFF. The CDR3 DNA is TGTGCCAGCAGCGTGACTCAACAGGTAAACACTGAAGCTTTCTTT.